The sequence of this T cell receptor (beta chain) was determined in a study of T cell responses to AZD1222 COVID-19 vaccine. This CDR3 region has 14 residues. CDR1 is SGDLS and CDR2 is YYNGEE in the germline V gene. J gave up 4 bases and V 5 bases, and 6 bases lay outside the gene matches. TCRdb keeps only in-frame clones here, not all; method: immunoSEQ multiplex PCR. This sample yields 60,000 to 75,000 clones, of which roughly 80% are seen a single time; around 3.5% belongs to the top ten. The specimen was peripheral blood, collected 28 days after the second AZD1222 dose. This clonotype was obtained from an adult who received the AZD1222 COVID-19 vaccine. V and J are TRBV9 and TRBJ2-3; TRBD1 aligns across 8 bases. The CDR3 bases are TGTGCCAGCAGTTCAGGACAGGGTGCAGATACGCAGTATTTT. This gives the protein CASSSGQGADTQYF.